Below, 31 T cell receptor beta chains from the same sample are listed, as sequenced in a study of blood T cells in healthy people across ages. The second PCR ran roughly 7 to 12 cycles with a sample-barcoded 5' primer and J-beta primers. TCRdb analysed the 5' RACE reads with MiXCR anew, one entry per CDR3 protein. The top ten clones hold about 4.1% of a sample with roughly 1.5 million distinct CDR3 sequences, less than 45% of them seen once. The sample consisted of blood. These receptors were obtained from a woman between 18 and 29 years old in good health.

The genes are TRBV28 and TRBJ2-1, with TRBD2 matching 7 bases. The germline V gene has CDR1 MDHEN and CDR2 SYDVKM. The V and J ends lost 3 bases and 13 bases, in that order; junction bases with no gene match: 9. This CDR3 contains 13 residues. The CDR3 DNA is TGTGCCAGCAGTTTCGAGCGGGAAGAGGACCAGTTCTTC. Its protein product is CASSFEREEDQFF.

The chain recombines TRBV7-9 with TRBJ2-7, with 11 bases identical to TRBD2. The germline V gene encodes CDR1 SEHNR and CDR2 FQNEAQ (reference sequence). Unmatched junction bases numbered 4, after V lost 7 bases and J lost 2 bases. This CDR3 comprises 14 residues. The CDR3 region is CASKIAGGPYEQYF. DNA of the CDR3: TGTGCCAGCAAAATAGCGGGGGGGCCCTACGAGCAGTACTTC.

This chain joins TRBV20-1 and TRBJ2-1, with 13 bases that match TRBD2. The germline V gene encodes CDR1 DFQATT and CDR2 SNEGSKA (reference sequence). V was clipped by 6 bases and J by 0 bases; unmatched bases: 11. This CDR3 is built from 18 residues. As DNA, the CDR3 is TGCAGTGCCACACTAGCGGGGGGGCCTGTTAGCTCCTACAATGAGCAGTTCTTC. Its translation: CSATLAGGPVSSYNEQFF.

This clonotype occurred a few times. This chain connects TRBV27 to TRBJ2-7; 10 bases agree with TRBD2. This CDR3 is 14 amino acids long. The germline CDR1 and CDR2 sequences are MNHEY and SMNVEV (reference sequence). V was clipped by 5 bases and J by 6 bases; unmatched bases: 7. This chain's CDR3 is CASSKLAGVSEQYF. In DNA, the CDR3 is TGTGCCAGCAGTAAGCTAGCGGGAGTATCCGAGCAGTACTTC.

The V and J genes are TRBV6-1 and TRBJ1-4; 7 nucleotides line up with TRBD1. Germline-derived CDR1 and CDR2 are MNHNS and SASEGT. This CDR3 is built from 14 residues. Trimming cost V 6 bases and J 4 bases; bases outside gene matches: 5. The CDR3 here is CASRGDSGNEKLFF. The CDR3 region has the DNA TGTGCCAGCAGGGGGGACAGTGGTAATGAAAAACTGTTTTTT.

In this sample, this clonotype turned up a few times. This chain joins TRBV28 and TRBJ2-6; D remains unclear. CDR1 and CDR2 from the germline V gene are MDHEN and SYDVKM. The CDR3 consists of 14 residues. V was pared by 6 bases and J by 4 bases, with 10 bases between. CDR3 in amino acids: CASSSSTGANVLTF. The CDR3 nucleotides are TGTGCCAGCAGCTCTTCCACCGGGGCCAACGTCCTGACTTTC.

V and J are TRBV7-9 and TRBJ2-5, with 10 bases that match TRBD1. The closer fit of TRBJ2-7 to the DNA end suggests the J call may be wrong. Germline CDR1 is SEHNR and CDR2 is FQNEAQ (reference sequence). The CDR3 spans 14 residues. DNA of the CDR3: TGTGCCAGCAGCTTAGGGGACAGGGGCGGCGAGCAGTACTTC. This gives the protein CASSLGDRGGEQYF.

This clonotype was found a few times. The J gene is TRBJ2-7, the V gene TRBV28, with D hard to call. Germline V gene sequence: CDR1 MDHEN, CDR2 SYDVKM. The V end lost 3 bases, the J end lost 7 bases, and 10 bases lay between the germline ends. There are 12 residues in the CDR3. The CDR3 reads CASSLPPWEQYF. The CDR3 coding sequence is TGTGCCAGCAGTTTGCCCCCGTGGGAGCAGTACTTC.

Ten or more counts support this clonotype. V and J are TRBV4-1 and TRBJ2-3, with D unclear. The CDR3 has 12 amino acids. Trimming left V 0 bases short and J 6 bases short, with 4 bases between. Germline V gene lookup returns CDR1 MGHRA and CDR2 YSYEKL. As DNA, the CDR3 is TGCGCCAGCAGCCAAGATATGGATACGCAGTATTTT. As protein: CASSQDMDTQYF.

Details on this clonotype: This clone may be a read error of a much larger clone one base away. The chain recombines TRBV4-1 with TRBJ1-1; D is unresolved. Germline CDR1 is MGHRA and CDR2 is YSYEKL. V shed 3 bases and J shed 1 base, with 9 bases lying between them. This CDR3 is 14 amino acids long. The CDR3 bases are TGCGCCAGCAGCCACCGGACGGCGAACACTGAAGCTTTCTTT. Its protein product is CASSHRTANTEAFF.

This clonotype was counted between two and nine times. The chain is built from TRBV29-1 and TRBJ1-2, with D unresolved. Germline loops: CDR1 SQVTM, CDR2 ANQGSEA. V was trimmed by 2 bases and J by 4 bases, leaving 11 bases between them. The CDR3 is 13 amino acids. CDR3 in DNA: TGCAGCGTTGAACCTGAGGGTGCCTATGGCTACACCTTC. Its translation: CSVEPEGAYGYTF.

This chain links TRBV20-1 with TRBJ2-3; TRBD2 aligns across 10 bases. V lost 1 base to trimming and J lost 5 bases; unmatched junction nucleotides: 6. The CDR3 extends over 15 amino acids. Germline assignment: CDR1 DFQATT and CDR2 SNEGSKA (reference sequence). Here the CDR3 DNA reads TGCAGTGCTAGAGGCCCTAGCGGGGGAGGAGATACGCAGTATTTT. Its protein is CSARGPSGGGDTQYF.

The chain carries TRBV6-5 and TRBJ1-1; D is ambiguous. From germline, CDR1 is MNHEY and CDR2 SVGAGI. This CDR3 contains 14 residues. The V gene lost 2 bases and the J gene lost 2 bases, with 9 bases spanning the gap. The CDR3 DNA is TGTGCCAGCAGTTACGACTCCGCAAACACTGAAGCTTTCTTT. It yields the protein CASSYDSANTEAFF.

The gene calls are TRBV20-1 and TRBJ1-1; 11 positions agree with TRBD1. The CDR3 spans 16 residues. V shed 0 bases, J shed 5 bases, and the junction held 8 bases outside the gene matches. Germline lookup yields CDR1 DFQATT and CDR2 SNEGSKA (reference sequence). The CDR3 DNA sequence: TGCAGTGCTAGAGACCGGGACAGGGGGGCTTGGACTGAAGCTTTCTTT. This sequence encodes CSARDRDRGAWTEAFF.

CDR3 nucleotide sequence: TGTGCCAGCAGTTACTCGCAACCGGGAGCCTACAATGAGCAGTTCTTC. Protein product: CASSYSQPGAYNEQFF. V and J are TRBV6-2 or TRBV6-3 and TRBJ2-1, with a weak D call TRBD2 (6 bases). The CDR3 loop spans 16 amino acids. The V gene lost 0 bases and the J gene lost 2 bases, with 11 bases spanning the gap. CDR1 is MNHEY, CDR2 SVGEGT, per germline.

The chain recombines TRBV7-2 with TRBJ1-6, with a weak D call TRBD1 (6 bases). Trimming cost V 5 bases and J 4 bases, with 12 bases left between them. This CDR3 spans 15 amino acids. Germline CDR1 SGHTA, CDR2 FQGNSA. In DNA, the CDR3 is TGTGCCAGCAGCCGCGGACAGAGATATAATTCACCCCTCCACTTT. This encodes CASSRGQRYNSPLHF.

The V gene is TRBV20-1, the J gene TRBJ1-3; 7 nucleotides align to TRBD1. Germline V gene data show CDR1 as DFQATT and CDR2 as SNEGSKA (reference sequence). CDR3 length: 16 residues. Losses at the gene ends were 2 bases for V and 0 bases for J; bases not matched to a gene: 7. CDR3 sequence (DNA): TGCAGTGCTAGACAGGGACAGATCCTCTCTGGAAACACCATATATTTT. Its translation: CSARQGQILSGNTIYF.

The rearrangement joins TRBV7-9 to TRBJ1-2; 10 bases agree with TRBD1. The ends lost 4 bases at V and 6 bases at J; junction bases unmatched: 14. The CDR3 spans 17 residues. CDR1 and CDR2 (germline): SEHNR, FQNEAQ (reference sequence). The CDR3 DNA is TGTGCCAGCAGCTCGCAACCTCCCCGACAGGGGGCTGATGGCTACACCTTC. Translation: CASSSQPPRQGADGYTF.

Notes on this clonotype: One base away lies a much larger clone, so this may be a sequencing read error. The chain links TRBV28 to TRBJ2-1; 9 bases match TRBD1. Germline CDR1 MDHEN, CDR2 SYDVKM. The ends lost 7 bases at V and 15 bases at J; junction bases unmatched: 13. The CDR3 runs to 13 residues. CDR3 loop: CASIPPTGGWGFF. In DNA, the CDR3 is TGTGCCAGCATTCCACCCACAGGGGGCTGGGGGTTCTTC. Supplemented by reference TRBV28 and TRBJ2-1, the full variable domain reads DVKVTQSSRYLVKRTGEKVFLECVQDMDHENMFWYRQDPGLGLRLIYFSYDVKMKEKGDIPEGYSVSREKKERFSLILESASTNQTSMYLCASIPPTGGWGFFGPGTRLTVL.

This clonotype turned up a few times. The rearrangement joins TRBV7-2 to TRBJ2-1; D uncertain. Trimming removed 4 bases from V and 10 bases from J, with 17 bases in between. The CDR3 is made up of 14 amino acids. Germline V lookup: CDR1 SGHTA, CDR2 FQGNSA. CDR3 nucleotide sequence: TGTGCCAGCAGCTCTGGACCGGATACTAACGAGCAGTTCTTC. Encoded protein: CASSSGPDTNEQFF.

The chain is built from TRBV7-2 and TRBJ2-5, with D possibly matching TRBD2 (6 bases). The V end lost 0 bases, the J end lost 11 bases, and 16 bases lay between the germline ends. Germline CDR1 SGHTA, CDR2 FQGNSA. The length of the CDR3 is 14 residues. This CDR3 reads CASSLASDYNEQYF. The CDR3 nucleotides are TGTGCCAGCAGCTTAGCGTCGGACTACAATGAGCAGTACTTC.

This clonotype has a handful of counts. Written as DNA, the CDR3 is TGCAGCGTCTCCAGGGGGCGCGGTGAAAAACTGTTTTTT. Amino acid sequence: CSVSRGRGEKLFF. The chain combines TRBV29-1 with TRBJ1-4; 8 nucleotides align to TRBD1. Germline V gene lookup returns CDR1 SQVTM and CDR2 ANQGSEA. CDR3 length equals 13 residues. Losses at the gene ends were 6 bases for V and 7 bases for J; bases not matched to a gene: 7.

The CDR3 sequence: CASSLQDWGVQYF. CDR3 in DNA: TGTGCCAGCAGCTTGCAAGACTGGGGAGTGCAGTATTTT. This chain joins TRBV7-6 and TRBJ2-3, with D possibly matching TRBD2 (5 bases). V dropped 3 bases and J dropped 11 bases, with 15 bases sitting between them. In germline, CDR1 is SGHVS, CDR2 FNYEAQ. CDR3 size: 13 residues.

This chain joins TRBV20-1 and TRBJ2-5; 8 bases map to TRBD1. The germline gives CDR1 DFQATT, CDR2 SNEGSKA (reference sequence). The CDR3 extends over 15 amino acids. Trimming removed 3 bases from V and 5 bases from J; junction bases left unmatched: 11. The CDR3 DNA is TGCAGTGCTAGGGGAGGAGACAGGGGTGAGGAGACCCAGTACTTC. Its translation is CSARGGDRGEETQYF.

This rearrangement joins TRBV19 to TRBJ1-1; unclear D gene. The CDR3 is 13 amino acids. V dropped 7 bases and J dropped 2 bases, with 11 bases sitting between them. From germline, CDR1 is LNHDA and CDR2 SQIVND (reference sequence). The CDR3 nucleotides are TGTGCCAGTACTGCCTGGGGAAACACTGAAGCTTTCTTT. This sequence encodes CASTAWGNTEAFF. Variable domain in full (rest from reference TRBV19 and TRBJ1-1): DGGITQSPKYLFRKEGQNVTLSCEQNLNHDAMYWYRQDPGQGLRLIYYSQIVNDFQKGDIAEGYSVSREKKESFPLTVTSAQKNPTAFYLCASTAWGNTEAFFGQGTRLTVV.

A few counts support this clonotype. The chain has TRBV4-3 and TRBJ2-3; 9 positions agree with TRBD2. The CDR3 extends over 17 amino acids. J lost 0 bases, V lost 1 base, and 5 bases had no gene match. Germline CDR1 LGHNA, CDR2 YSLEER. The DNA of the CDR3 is TGCGCCAGCAGCCAAGGGCCTAGCGGGAATAGCACAGATACGCAGTATTTT. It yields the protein CASSQGPSGNSTDTQYF.

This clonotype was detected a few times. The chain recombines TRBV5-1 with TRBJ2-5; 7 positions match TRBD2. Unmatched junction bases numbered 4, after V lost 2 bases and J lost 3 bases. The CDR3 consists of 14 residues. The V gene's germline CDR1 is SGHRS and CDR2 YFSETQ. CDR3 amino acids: CASSLQRGKETQYF. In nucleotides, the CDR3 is TGCGCCAGCAGCTTACAGCGGGGAAAAGAGACCCAGTACTTC.

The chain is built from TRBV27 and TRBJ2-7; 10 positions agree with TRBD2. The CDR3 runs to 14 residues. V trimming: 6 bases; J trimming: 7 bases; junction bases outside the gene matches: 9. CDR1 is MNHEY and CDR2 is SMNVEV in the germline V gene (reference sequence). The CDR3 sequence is CASRGLASYNEQYF. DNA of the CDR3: TGTGCCAGCAGGGGACTAGCGTCTTACAATGAGCAGTACTTC.

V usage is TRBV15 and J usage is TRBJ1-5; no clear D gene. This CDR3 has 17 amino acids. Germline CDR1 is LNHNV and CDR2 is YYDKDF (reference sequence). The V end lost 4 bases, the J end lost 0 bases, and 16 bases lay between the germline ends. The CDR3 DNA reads TGTGCCACCAGCACCCCGGTGGGCCGGGTTAGCAATCAGCCCCAGCATTTT. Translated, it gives CATSTPVGRVSNQPQHF.

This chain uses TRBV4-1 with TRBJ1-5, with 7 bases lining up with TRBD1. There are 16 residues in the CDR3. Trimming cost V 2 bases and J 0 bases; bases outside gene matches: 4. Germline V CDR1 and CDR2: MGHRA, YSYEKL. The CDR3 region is CASSQTGTASNQPQHF. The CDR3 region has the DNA TGCGCCAGCAGCCAAACCGGGACAGCTAGCAATCAGCCCCAGCATTTT.

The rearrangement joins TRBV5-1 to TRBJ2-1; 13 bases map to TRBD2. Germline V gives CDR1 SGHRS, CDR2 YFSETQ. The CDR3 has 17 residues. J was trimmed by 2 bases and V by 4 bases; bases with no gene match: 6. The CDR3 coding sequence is TGCGCCAGCAGCCACGGGACTAGCGGGGTACCCTACAATGAGCAGTTCTTC. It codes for CASSHGTSGVPYNEQFF.